Each of the 18 T cell receptor beta chains below was sequenced from the same sample in a study of T cell clonality in common variable immunodeficiency. The data were produced by immunoSEQ multiplex PCR, yet TCRdb's version contains in-frame clones alone and is incomplete. The specimen has 40,000 to 45,000 clones, none found just once. Sequenced: peripheral blood mononuclear cells. The receptors shown here come from a person aged 18 to 75 in good health.

This clone was counted many times. One end of the junction varies from germline; a read error may be responsible. Read sequence stops 3 residues before the CDR3 end, and the germline J gene provides the missing end. V gene TRBV7-9 combines with J gene TRBJ1-1; D is unclear. The CDR3 is made up of 15 amino acids. CDR1 and CDR2 (germline): SEHNR, FQNEAQ (reference sequence). CDR3 DNA (partial): TGTGCCAGTAGCTTAGATGGCACACGGGGCACTGAA. Translating it yields CASSLDGTRGTE. The whole CDR3 protein is CASSLDGTRGTEAFF.

This clone was counted at least ten times. With the read ending 3 residues before the CDR3 end, the germline J gene is used to fill in that end. V and J are TRBV7-9 and TRBJ2-2, with 10 bases lining up with TRBD2. The CDR3 length is 15 residues. Trimming cost V 5 bases and J 4 bases; bases outside gene matches: 4. The germline CDR1 and CDR2 sequences are SEHNR and FQNEAQ (reference sequence). This chain's CDR3 is CASSRGLASTGELFF. The part of the CDR3 DNA that was read is TGTGCCAGCAGCCGGGGACTAGCGAGCACCGGGGAG.

This clone was detected ten times or more. The CDR3 end lies 3 residues beyond the end of the read and is filled in from the germline J gene. This chain uses TRBV5-6 with TRBJ1-1; D call uncertain. CDR3 size: 14 residues. Germline V gene lookup returns CDR1 SGHDT and CDR2 YYEEEE. The V end was cut by 0 bases, the J end by 3 bases, with 9 bases between. The CDR3 DNA, read in part, is TGTGCCAGCAGCTTGGGGGCATTTTACACTGAA. This encodes CASSLGAFYTE. The entire CDR3 protein reads CASSLGAFYTEAFF.

In its sample, this clone was seen many times. The CDR3 is cut off 3 residues early in the read; its end comes from the germline J gene. The chain carries TRBV20-1 and TRBJ2-5; the D is unclear. V was shortened by 3 bases and J by 5 bases, with 19 bases between the two germline ends. The CDR3 length is 15 residues. From germline, CDR1 is DFQATT and CDR2 SNEGSKA (reference sequence). CDR3 sequence: CSASPRIPTRETQYF. The sequenced part of the CDR3 DNA is TGCAGTGCTAGTCCCAGGATCCCTACAAGGGAGACC.

This clone came up many times. The CDR3 extends 3 residues past the end of the read, so its final part is completed from the germline J gene. The chain joins TRBV7-8 to TRBJ1-1; D might be TRBD1 (5 bases). The CDR3 consists of 17 residues. Germline CDR1 and CDR2: SGHVS and FQNEAQ. The V end was cut by 5 bases, the J end by 0 bases, with 19 bases between. The DNA read from the CDR3 is TGTGCCAGCAGCGCCACGGGCGCAGGGAGGTTGAACACTGAA. Translating it yields CASSATGAGRLNTE. The whole CDR3 region reads CASSATGAGRLNTEAFF.

In its sample, this clone was seen many times. The CDR3 goes on 3 residues after the read ends, and that part is filled in from the germline J gene. The genes are TRBV30 and TRBJ1-1; the D gene is possibly TRBD1 (6 bases). The germline gives CDR1 GTSNPN, CDR2 SVGIG (reference sequence). V was cut by 5 bases and J by 0 bases, with 10 bases left in between. This CDR3 is built from 13 residues. Here the CDR3 reads CAWEQGVNTEAFF. The part of the CDR3 DNA that was read is TGTGCCTGGGAACAGGGTGTGAACACTGAA. The full variable domain, with the rest looked up from reference TRBV30 and TRBJ1-1, is SQTIHQWPATLVQPVGSPLSLECTVEGTSNPNLYWYRQAAGRGLQLLFYSVGIGQISSEVPQNLSASRPQDRQFILSSKKLLLSDSGFYLCAWEQGVNTEAFFGQGTRLTVV.

This clone was counted at least ten times. The CDR3 goes on 3 residues after the read ends, and that part is filled in from the germline J gene. The J gene is TRBJ2-3, the V gene TRBV10-3; 8 bases agree with TRBD2. CDR1 ENHRY and CDR2 SYGVKD come from the germline V gene. The CDR3 length is 15 residues. With 8 bases clipped from V and 0 bases from J, the junction kept 7 bases outside the gene matches. The DNA read from the CDR3 is TGTGCCATCGGGGGGCCTAGCGGGAGCACAGATACG. The encoded protein is CAIGGPSGSTDT. In full, the CDR3 is CAIGGPSGSTDTQYF.

This clone was seen ten or more times. The observed sequence ends 3 residues before the CDR3 terminus, with the missing tail filled in from the germline J gene. This chain uses TRBV5-6 with TRBJ2-1; weak D call: TRBD2 (6 bases). The CDR3 is 15 residues long. V lost 4 bases, J lost 6 bases, and 17 bases lay in between. Germline values: CDR1 SGHDT, CDR2 YYEEEE. The CDR3 here is CASSQGGGPINEQFF. CDR3 DNA, as far as it was read: TGTGCCAGCAGCCAGGGTGGAGGGCCGATCAATGAG.

This clone has a count of ten or more. The DNA ends 3 residues before the CDR3 does, and the rest of the CDR3 is filled in from the germline J gene. V and J are TRBV18 and TRBJ2-1; 7 nucleotides line up with TRBD2. The CDR3 runs 16 residues. Germline V gives CDR1 KGHSH, CDR2 LQKENI. The junction had 8 bases not matched to a gene; V was cut back by 1 base and J by 5 bases. The sequenced part of the CDR3 DNA is TGTGCCAGCTCACCACAACCGGGACTACTGAACAATGAG. Amino acid sequence: CASSPQPGLLNNE. The full CDR3 sequence reads CASSPQPGLLNNEQFF.

This clone has a count of ten or more. The CDR3 end falls 3 residues outside the read, so it is completed with the germline J gene. The V gene is TRBV9, the J gene TRBJ2-2; TRBD1 matches 8 bases. Looked up from germline, CDR1 is SGDLS and CDR2 is YYNGEE. The ends lost 4 bases at V and 5 bases at J; junction bases unmatched: 10. CDR3 length: 16 amino acids. The DNA read from the CDR3 is TGTGCCAGCAGCCCCCAGGGGGCGTTAGGGACCGGGGAG. Residues: CASSPQGALGTGE. In full, the CDR3 is CASSPQGALGTGELFF. Based on the CDR3 plus reference TRBV9 and TRBJ2-2, the full variable domain is DSGVTQTPKHLITATGQRVTLRCSPRSGDLSVYWYQQSLDQGLQFLIQYYNGEERAKGNILERFSAQQFPDLHSELNLSSLELGDSALYFCASSPQGALGTGELFFGEGSRLTVL.

This clone occurred many times. The read is 3 residues too short to cover the CDR3 end, so that end is filled in from the germline J gene. The chain joins TRBV19 to TRBJ2-7; 9 bases fit TRBD1. The V and J ends lost 3 bases and 3 bases, in that order; junction bases with no gene match: 15. Germline CDR1 reads LNHDA; CDR2 reads SQIVND (reference sequence). The CDR3 contains 18 residues. The CDR3 protein is CASSIIGPSRDRVYEQYF. The part of the CDR3 DNA that was read is TGTGCCAGTAGTATTATCGGCCCCTCCCGGGACAGGGTCTACGAG.

Ten or more counts support this clone. The read terminates 3 residues before the CDR3 end, so the remaining end is supplied by the germline J gene. The V gene is TRBV7-3, the J gene TRBJ2-1, with TRBD1 as a possible D gene (5 bases). Trimming took 2 bases from V and 9 from J, leaving 11 bases between them. The CDR3 is 13 amino acids. Germline V gene lookup returns CDR1 SGHTA and CDR2 FQGTGA. Incomplete CDR3 DNA: TGTGCCAGCAGCTTAGCCGACAGTAGTGAG. Encoded protein: CASSLADSSE. In full, the CDR3 reads CASSLADSSEQFF.

This clone was found many times. The DNA ends 3 residues before the CDR3 does, and the rest of the CDR3 is filled in from the germline J gene. The chain is built from TRBV20-1 and TRBJ2-3; D is perhaps TRBD1 or TRBD2 (5 bases each). V lost 3 bases and J 4 bases, leaving 17 bases between the germline ends. From germline, CDR1 is DFQATT and CDR2 SNEGSKA (reference sequence). The CDR3 covers 15 residues. CDR3 amino acids: CSASPRERSPDTQYF. Partial CDR3 DNA: TGCAGTGCTAGCCCCAGGGAGAGGTCCCCAGATACG.

This clone was detected ten times or more. Partial CDR3 DNA: TGTGCCAGCAGCTCCGTAGCGGGAACCTACGAG. This translates into CASSSVAGTYE. The full CDR3 protein reads CASSSVAGTYEQYF. The chain has TRBV7-8 and TRBJ2-7; 8 nucleotides agree with TRBD2. Sequencing ends 3 residues short of the CDR3 end; the germline J gene provides the rest. With 4 bases clipped from V and 2 bases from J, the junction kept 4 bases outside the gene matches. Germline loops: CDR1 SGHVS, CDR2 FQNEAQ. This CDR3 is 14 amino acids long.

This clone showed up many times. Coverage ceases 3 residues before the CDR3 finishes, and the germline J gene fills in the end. This chain uses TRBV5-1 with TRBJ1-1; D is possibly TRBD1 (6 bases). The germline V gene has CDR1 SGHRS and CDR2 YFSETQ. CDR3 length: 13 residues. Trimming stripped 0 bases from V and 7 bases from J, with 10 bases between. The CDR3: CASSLVGAGEAFF. The DNA read from the CDR3 is TGCGCCAGCAGCTTGGTGGGGGCAGGTGAA.

This clone was seen at least ten times. The read is 3 residues too short to cover the CDR3 end, so that end is filled in from the germline J gene. This chain connects TRBV6-4 to TRBJ2-1; 7 bases match TRBD2. This CDR3 comprises 13 residues. With 3 bases clipped from V and 4 bases from J, the junction kept 0 bases outside the gene matches. Germline CDR1 MRHNA, CDR2 SNTAGT. CDR3 bases read: TGTGCCAGCAGTGAGCGGGAGTACAATGAG. The encoded protein is CASSEREYNE. Given in full, the CDR3 is CASSEREYNEQFF.

In this sample, this clone turned up many times. From the germline J gene comes the end of the CDR3, since the read stops 3 residues before it. V and J are TRBV5-6 and TRBJ2-2, with 8 bases matching TRBD1. The V gene's germline CDR1 is SGHDT and CDR2 YYEEEE. The CDR3 consists of 14 residues. Partial CDR3 DNA: TGTGCCAGCAGCCAGACAGGGGCGAGCGAAAAG. Protein sequence: CASSQTGASEK. The complete CDR3 reads CASSQTGASEKLFF.

This clone has a count of ten or more. The CDR3 protein is CSAPYTDTQYF. The part of the CDR3 DNA that was read is TGCAGTGCTCCGTATACAGATACG. The rearrangement uses TRBV20-1 and TRBJ2-3, with D uncertain. The missing CDR3 end, 3 residues past where the read stops, is filled in from the germline J gene. Germline V gene data show CDR1 as DFQATT and CDR2 as SNEGSKA (reference sequence). The CDR3 covers 11 residues. V was pared by 5 bases and J by 3 bases, with 6 bases between.